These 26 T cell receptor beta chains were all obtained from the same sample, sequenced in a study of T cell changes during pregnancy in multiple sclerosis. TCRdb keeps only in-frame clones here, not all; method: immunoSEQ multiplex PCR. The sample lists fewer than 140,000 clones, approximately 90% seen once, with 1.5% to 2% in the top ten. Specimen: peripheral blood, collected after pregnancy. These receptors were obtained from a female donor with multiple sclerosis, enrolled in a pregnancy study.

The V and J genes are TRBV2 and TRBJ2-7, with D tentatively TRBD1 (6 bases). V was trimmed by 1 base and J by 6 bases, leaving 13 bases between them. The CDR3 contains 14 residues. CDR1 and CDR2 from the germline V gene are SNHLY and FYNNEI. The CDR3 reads CASSEGRLGAEQYF. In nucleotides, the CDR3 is TGTGCCAGCAGTGAAGGTCGCTTGGGGGCCGAGCAGTACTTC.

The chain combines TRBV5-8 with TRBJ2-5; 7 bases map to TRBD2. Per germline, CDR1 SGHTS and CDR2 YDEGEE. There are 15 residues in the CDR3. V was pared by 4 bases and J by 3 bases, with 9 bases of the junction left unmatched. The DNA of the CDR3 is TGTGCCAGCAGCACGAGGGGACTAAGAGAAGAGACCCAGTACTTC. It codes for CASSTRGLREETQYF.

DNA of the CDR3: TGTGCCAGCAGTTTGCGACGGGACTCGACCTACGAGCAGTACTTC. Protein sequence: CASSLRRDSTYEQYF. This sequence joins TRBV27 and TRBJ2-7; maybe TRBD2 (6 bases). The V gene's germline CDR1 is MNHEY and CDR2 SMNVEV (reference sequence). The length of the CDR3 is 15 residues. Trimming shortened V by 3 bases and J by 2 bases, and 14 bases separated the two germline ends.

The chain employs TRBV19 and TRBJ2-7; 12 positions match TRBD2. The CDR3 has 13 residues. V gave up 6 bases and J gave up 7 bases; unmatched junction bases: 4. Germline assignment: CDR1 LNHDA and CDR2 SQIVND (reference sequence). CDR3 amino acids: CASRRTSGAEQYF. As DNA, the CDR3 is TGTGCCAGTAGGCGGACTAGCGGGGCAGAGCAGTACTTC.

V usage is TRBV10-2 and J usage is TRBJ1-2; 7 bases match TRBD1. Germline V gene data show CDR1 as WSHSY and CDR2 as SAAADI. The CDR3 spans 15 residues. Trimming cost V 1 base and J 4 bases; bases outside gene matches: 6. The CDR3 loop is CASSEFPDRVYGYTF. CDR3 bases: TGCGCCAGCAGTGAGTTTCCCGACAGGGTCTATGGCTACACCTTC.

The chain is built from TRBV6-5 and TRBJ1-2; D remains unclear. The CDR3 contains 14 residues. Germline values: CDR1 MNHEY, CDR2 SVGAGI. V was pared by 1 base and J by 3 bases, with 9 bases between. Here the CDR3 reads CASSYFPGDYGYTF. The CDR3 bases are TGTGCCAGCAGTTACTTTCCGGGTGACTATGGCTACACCTTC.

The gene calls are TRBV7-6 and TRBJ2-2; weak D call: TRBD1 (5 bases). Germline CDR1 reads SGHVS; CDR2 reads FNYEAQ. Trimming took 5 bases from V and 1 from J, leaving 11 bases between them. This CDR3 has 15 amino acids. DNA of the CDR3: TGTGCCAGCAGCCAAGCCACAGGGAACACCGGGGAGCTGTTTTTT. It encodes CASSQATGNTGELFF.

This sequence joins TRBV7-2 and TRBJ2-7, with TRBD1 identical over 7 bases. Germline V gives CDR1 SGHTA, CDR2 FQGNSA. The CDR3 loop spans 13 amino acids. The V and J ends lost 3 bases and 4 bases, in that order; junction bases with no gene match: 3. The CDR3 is CASSFTGEYEQYF. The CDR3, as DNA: TGTGCCAGCAGCTTTACAGGGGAGTACGAGCAGTACTTC.

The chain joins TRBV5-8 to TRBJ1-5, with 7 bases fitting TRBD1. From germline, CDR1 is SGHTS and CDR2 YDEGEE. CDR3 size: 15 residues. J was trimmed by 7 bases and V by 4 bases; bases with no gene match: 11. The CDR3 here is CASSPRLGGWQPQHF. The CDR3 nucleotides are TGTGCCAGCAGCCCCCGCCTAGGGGGCTGGCAGCCCCAGCATTTT.

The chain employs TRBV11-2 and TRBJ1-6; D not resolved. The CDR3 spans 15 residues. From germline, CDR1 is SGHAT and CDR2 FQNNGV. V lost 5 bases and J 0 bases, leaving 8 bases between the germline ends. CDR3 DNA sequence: TGTGCCAGCAGCCGCGGTAGCTCCTATAATTCACCCCTCCACTTT. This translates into CASSRGSSYNSPLHF.

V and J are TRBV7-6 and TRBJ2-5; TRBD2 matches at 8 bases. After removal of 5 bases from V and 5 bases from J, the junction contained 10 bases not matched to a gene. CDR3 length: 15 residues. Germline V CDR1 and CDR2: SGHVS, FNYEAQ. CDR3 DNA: TGTGCCAGCAGCGGACGTGCGGGGGGTGTGGAGACCCAGTACTTC. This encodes CASSGRAGGVETQYF.

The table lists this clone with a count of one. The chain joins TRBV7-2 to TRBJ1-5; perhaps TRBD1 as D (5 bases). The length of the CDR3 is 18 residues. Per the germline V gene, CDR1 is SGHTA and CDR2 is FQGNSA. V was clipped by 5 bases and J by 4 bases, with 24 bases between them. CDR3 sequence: CASSLRVVGQGLNQPQHF. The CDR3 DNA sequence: TGTGCCAGCAGCCTACGGGTAGTGGGGCAGGGCCTGAATCAGCCCCAGCATTTT.

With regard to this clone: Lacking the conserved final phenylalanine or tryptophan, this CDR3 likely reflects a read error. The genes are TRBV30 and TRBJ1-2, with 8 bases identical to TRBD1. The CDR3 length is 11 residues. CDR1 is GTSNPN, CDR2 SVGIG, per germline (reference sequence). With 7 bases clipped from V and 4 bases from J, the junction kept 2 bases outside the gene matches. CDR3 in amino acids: CAFDRGYGYTL. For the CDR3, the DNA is TGTGCCTTCGACAGGGGCTATGGCTACACCCTC.

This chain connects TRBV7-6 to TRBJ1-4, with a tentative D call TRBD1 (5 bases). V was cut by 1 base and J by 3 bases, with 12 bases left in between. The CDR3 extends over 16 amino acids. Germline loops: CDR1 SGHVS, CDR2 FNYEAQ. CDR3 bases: TGTGCCAGCAGCTTAGGCCAGGGCATGTCTAATGAAAAACTGTTTTTT. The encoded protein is CASSLGQGMSNEKLFF.

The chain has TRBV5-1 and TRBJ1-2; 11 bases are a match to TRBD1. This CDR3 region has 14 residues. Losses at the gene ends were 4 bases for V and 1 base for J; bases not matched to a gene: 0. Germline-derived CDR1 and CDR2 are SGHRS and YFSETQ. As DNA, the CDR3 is TGCGCCAGCAGCGGGACAGGGGGTAACTATGGCTACACCTTC. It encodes CASSGTGGNYGYTF.

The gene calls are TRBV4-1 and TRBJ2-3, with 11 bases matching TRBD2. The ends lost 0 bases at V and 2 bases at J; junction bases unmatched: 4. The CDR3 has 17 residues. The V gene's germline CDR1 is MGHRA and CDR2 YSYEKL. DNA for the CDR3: TGCGCCAGCAGCCAAGAAAGGGGACTAGCGGACACAGATACGCAGTATTTT. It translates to CASSQERGLADTDTQYF.

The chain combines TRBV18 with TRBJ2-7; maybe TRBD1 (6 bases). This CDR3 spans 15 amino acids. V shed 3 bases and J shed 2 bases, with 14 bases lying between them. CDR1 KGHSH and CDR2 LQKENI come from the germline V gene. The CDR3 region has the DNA TGTGCCAGCTCACCCTCCAGGGGACCCCCCTACGAGCAGTACTTC. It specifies CASSPSRGPPYEQYF.

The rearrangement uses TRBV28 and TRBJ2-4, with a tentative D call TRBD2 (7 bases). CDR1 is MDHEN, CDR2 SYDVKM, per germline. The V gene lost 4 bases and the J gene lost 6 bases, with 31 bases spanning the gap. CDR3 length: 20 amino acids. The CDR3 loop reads CASSWSRTGRLARGLNIQYF. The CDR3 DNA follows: TGTGCCAGCAGTTGGAGTCGGACCGGTAGACTAGCCAGGGGTCTAAACATTCAGTACTTC.

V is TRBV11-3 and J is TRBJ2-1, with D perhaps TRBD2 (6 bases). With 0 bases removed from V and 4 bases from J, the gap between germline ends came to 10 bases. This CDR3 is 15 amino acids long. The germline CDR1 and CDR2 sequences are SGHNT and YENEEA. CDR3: CASSLDSLAYNEQFF. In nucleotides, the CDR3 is TGTGCCAGCAGCTTAGATTCCCTAGCGTACAATGAGCAGTTCTTC.

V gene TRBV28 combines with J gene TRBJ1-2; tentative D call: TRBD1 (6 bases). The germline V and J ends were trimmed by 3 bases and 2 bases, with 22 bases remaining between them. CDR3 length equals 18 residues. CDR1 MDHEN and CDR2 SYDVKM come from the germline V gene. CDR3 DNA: TGTGCCAGCAGTTTCCCTTACGGGGGGGGGCGAAAGAACTATGGCTACACCTTC. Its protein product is CASSFPYGGGRKNYGYTF.

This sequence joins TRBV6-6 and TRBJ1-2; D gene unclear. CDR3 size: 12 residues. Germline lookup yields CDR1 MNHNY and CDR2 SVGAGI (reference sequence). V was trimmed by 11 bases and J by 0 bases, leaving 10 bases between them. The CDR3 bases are TGTGCCGCCCTTTCAGCTAACTATGGCTACACCTTC. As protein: CAALSANYGYTF.

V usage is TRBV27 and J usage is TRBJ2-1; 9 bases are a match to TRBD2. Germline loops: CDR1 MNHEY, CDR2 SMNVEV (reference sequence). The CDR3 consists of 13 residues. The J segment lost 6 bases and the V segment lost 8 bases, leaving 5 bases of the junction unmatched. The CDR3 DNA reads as TGTGCCAGCGGATTTAGCGGGGGCAATGAGCAGTTCTTC. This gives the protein CASGFSGGNEQFF.

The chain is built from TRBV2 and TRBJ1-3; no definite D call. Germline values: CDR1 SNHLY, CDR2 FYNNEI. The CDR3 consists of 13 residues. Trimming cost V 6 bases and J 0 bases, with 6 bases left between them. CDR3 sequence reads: CASSGSSGNTIYF. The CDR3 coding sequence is TGTGCCAGCAGCGGGAGCTCTGGAAACACCATATATTTT.

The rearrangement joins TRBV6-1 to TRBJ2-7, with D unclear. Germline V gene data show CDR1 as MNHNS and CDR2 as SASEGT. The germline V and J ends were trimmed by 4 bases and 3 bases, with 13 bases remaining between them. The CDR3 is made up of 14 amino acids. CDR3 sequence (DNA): TGTGCCAGCAGTGGCCTAGGCGGCCTCTACGAGCAGTACTTC. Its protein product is CASSGLGGLYEQYF.

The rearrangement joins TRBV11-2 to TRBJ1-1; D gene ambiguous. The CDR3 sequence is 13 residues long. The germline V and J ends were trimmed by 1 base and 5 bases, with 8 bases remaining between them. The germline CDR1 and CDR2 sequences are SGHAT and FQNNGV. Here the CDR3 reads CASSLGEGTEAFF. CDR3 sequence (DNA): TGTGCCAGCAGCTTAGGGGAGGGAACTGAAGCTTTCTTT.

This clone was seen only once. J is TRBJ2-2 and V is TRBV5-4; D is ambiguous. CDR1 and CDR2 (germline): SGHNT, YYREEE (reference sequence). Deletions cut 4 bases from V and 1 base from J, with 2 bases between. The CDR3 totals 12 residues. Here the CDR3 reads CASSQNTGELFF. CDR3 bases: TGTGCCAGCAGCCAGAACACCGGGGAGCTGTTTTTT.